This T cell receptor (beta chain) was sequenced during a study of T cell clonotyping in hematopoietic cell transplantation. Study-wide findings and caveats: Graft donor and pretransplant recipient Inverse Simpson Index values predicted broader posttransplant TCR diversity. Without cell sorting, CD4 versus CD8 contributions remain unresolved. Few recipient clonotypes overlapped donors; over 95% were de novo at given depth. Recipient TCR diversity dropped after transplant; expanded clonotypes rose from day 30 to 180.

Notes on this clone: Its antigen is currently unknown.

Repertoires were generated with immunoSEQ multiplex PCR, while TCRdb's copy carries only in-frame clones and drops some. The sample has 65,000 to 75,000 clones; just under 95% are singletons. The V and J ends lost 3 bases and 2 bases respectively, with 7 bases between them. The CDR3 has 14 amino acids. Per germline, CDR1 LNHDA and CDR2 SQIVND (reference sequence). The sequence was collected from a man in his fifties or sixties in good health. Some clones in this sample may be carry-over from other donors' samples. The V and J genes are TRBV19 and TRBJ1-4; no clear D. Sequenced input: peripheral blood mononuclear cells. The CDR3 region has the DNA TGTGCCAGTAGTATCAGTCGGACTAATGAAAAACTGTTTTTT. Residues: CASSISRTNEKLFF.